Below, one T cell receptor (beta chain) is given with its context. The clone's antigen remains unknown. Per-base quality was not reported, and no clone a single base away is much larger than it. The source of the sample is a study of blood T cell repertoires in COVID-19 (dated by TCRdb to the early 2020s). Regarding the complete study: Samples covering the acute and convalescent phases of COVID-19 were provided by collaborators in the United States, Italy and Spain. HLA class I and class II types, where available, came from metadata supplied by the sample provider rather than from assay-based typing. The prospective study material was composed of cDNA or gDNA derived from T cells, B-cell-depleted T cells, or PBMCs. The sample metadata nearly always contained a de-identified subject ID, COVID-19 status, age in years and sex. Samples were obtained from the ongoing ImmuneRACE study (first 160 participants) and from 1,254 subjects provided by 6 global collaborators. The dataset comprised deeply sampled blood TCRbeta repertoires from subjects exposed to, actively infected with, or recovered from COVID-19. The repertoires were released in a freely available public database intended as a resource for research on the immune response to SARS-CoV-2.

Points the paper makes about the study in general: Clinical and demographic metadata were provided uncurated, with the amount varying by source and participant.

A distance of 14 bases separates the germline ends of V and J, which lose 3 bases and 6 bases respectively. The germline V gene gives CDR1 as SGHRS and CDR2 as YFSETQ. Including the terminal cysteine and phenylalanine, the CDR3 comprises 14 residues. Only CDR3 DNA is held: 42 bases, read in frame from base 1. Whole blood was collected in K2EDTA tubes by collaborating institutions according to the institutions' own protocols. For TCRbeta analysis, collaborator samples were shipped as frozen whole blood, as isolated PBMCs, or as DNA extracted from either sample type. The immunoSEQ Assay, a bias-controlled multiplex PCR, was used to amplify TCRbeta CDR3 regions from genomic DNA. The authors' pipeline ran thus. Nucleated cell counts per sample were estimated from amplification of reference gene primers within the assay. Sequence reads were collapsed and filtered to measure the absolute abundance of every unique TCRbeta CDR3 rearrangement. Productive Simpson clonality was computed per sample as the square root of Simpson's diversity index over productive rearrangements. In TCRdb, the immuneACCESS table is reduced to in-frame sequences with V and J assigned. These tables do not hold every clone; where another copy was compared, an unresolved V gene accounts for under half, and the others remain unexplained. Clone size and V and J calls were adopted from that table, with D and trimming inferred from the DNA. In all, the sample holds 87,000 or so clones, and around 80% of those were seen once. Around a sixth of the sample belongs to the ten largest clones.

The chain is made from TRBV5-1 and TRBJ2-3; TRBD2 is a weak D gene call, 6 bases matching. This receptor was obtained from a woman aged 80 or over with active or convalescent COVID-19. Material for sequencing was peripheral blood. The CDR3 here reads CASSYAGGRDTQYF. The nucleotides are TGCGCCAGCAGCTACGCCGGGGGAAGGGATACGCAGTATTTT.